Listed below are T cell receptor beta chains from one sample, sequenced in a study of neoadjuvant anti-PD-1 for oral cavity cancer. Repertoires were generated with immunoSEQ multiplex PCR, while TCRdb's copy carries only in-frame clones and drops some. This sample has fewer than 90,000 clones, with roughly 85% found just once. The starting material was PBMCs, obtained after nivolumab (anti-PD-1) treatment. These TCRs come from a person aged 40-85 years with oral cavity squamous cell carcinoma. Both conserved end residues are part of each CDR3. The order of the fields is D gene, J gene, V gene, clone size, CDR3 protein, CDR3 DNA. The D gene is left open where the match is weak. Size tells how often a clone was seen (once, few, many) or the class of an expanded clone, and some rows leave it out.

NA	TRBJ2-5	TRBV2	NA	CASSDRSRAEETQYF	TGTGCCAGCAGTGATCGTTCCAGGGCTGAAGAGACCCAGTACTTC
NA	TRBJ2-3	TRBV19	NA	CASSNRGFTSGSTDTQYF	TGTGCCAGTAGTAACAGGGGGTTCACTAGCGGCAGCACAGATACGCAGTATTTT
NA	TRBJ2-7	TRBV7-6	NA	CAIWTQSGEQYF	TGTGCGATATGGACCCAATCGGGGGAGCAGTACTTC
NA	TRBJ2-1	TRBV13	once	CASSLAGRRGDEQFF	TGTGCCAGCAGCTTAGCGGGGCGCCGAGGGGATGAGCAGTTCTTC
NA	TRBJ1-5	TRBV13	NA	CASSLGEGRQPQHF	TGTGCCAGCAGCTTAGGGGAAGGGCGTCAGCCCCAGCATTTT
NA	TRBJ2-2	TRBV11-2	NA	CASSIGTGRSGELFF	TGTGCCAGCAGCATCGGGACCGGGCGTAGCGGGGAGCTGTTTTTT
NA	TRBJ2-1	TRBV7-8	once	CASSLMGVGSGTHNEQFF	TGTGCCAGCAGCTTAATGGGAGTGGGCTCGGGAACACACAATGAGCAGTTCTTC
NA	TRBJ1-2	TRBV6-6	NA	CASSYLAQVNYGYTF	TGTGCCAGCAGTTACCTCGCGCAGGTGAACTATGGCTACACCTTC
NA	TRBJ2-7	TRBV18	NA	CASSPGTAGLPYEQYF	TGTGCCAGCTCACCAGGGACAGCGGGACTCCCCTACGAGCAGTACTTC
NA	TRBJ1-5	TRBV10-3	NA	CAISGGGRGEPQHF	TGTGCCATCAGTGGGGGGGGGCGAGGTGAGCCCCAGCATTTT
TRBD2	TRBJ2-7	TRBV6-1	NA	CASKSAGGEYEQYF	TGTGCCAGCAAGTCAGCGGGAGGGGAGTACGAGCAGTACTTC
NA	TRBJ1-2	TRBV7-2	once	CASSLLSGYGYTF	TGTGCCAGCAGCTTACTCTCTGGTTATGGCTACACCTTC
TRBD2	TRBJ2-7	TRBV27	NA	CASSGLAGKGYDEQYF	TGTGCCAGCAGTGGACTAGCGGGCAAGGGGTACGACGAGCAGTACTTC
NA	TRBJ2-7	TRBV28	NA	CASSFGQSYEQYF	TGTGCCAGCAGTTTTGGACAGTCCTACGAGCAGTACTTC
TRBD1	TRBJ2-5	TRBV2	NA	CASSPQGAGETQYF	TGTGCCAGCAGCCCACAGGGGGCCGGGGAGACCCAGTACTTC
TRBD2	TRBJ2-7	TRBV28	NA	CASSPSGGYTYEQYF	TGTGCCAGCAGCCCGTCGGGGGGTTACACTTACGAGCAGTACTTC
NA	TRBJ2-5	TRBV28	NA	CATSWPGESETQYF	TGTGCCACATCCTGGCCGGGTGAGTCAGAGACCCAGTACTTC
NA	TRBJ2-2	TRBV5-4	NA	CASTLTPNTGELFF	TGTGCCAGCACCCTGACACCGAACACCGGGGAGCTGTTTTTT
NA	TRBJ1-5	TRBV16	NA	CASSQGGENQPQHF	TGTGCCAGCAGCCAAGGGGGGGAGAATCAGCCCCAGCATTTT
TRBD1	TRBJ2-2	TRBV6-1	NA	CASSLTGGYAGELFF	TGTGCCAGCAGTTTGACAGGGGGCTATGCCGGGGAGCTGTTTTTT
NA	TRBJ2-5	TRBV7-9	NA	CASSLAEQTQYF	TGTGCCAGCAGCTTAGCGGAGCAGACCCAGTACTTC
NA	TRBJ2-1	TRBV5-6	NA	CASSLRRSTWNEQFF	TGTGCCAGCAGCTTGAGGAGATCTACCTGGAATGAGCAGTTCTTC
NA	TRBJ2-7	TRBV11-3	NA	CASSTAGTGEQYF	TGTGCCAGCAGCACGGCAGGGACGGGCGAGCAGTACTTC
TRBD2	TRBJ2-3	TRBV28	few	CASSSSGRAVSDTQYF	TGTGCCAGCAGCTCCAGCGGGAGGGCCGTTTCAGATACGCAGTATTTT
NA	TRBJ2-2	TRBV28	few	CASSLRLANTGELFF	TGTGCCAGCAGTTTACGACTAGCGAACACCGGGGAGCTGTTTTTT
TRBD1	TRBJ1-4	TRBV30	NA	CAWSPRDRATNEKLFF	TGTGCCTGGAGTCCCCGGGACAGAGCAACTAATGAAAAACTGTTTTTT
NA	TRBJ1-1	TRBV10-2	NA	CASRSTQNTEAFF	TGCGCCAGCAGGTCAACACAGAACACTGAAGCTTTCTTT
TRBD1	TRBJ1-4	TRBV2	NA	CASRPESDRGGKLFF	TGTGCCAGCAGACCCGAGTCGGACAGGGGAGGCAAACTGTTTTTT
TRBD2	TRBJ2-2	TRBV5-1	once	CASSLVREGTGELFF	TGCGCCAGCAGCTTGGTGCGGGAGGGCACCGGGGAGCTGTTTTTT
NA	TRBJ2-1	TRBV10-3	NA	CAISETASREQFF	TGTGCCATCAGTGAGACGGCCTCAAGGGAGCAGTTCTTC
TRBD2	TRBJ2-7	TRBV29-1	NA	CSARTSGSYEQYF	TGCAGCGCCAGGACTAGCGGGTCCTACGAGCAGTACTTC
NA	TRBJ2-7	TRBV6-1	NA	CASSGVTSTEQYF	TGTGCCAGCAGTGGTGTAACTAGCACCGAGCAGTACTTC
TRBD1	TRBJ1-4	TRBV10-1	NA	CASPPGQGGEKLFF	TGCGCCTCCCCACCGGGACAGGGCGGAGAAAAACTGTTTTTT
NA	TRBJ1-1	TRBV7-3	NA	CASSFTGGEAFF	TGTGCCAGCAGCTTCACCGGGGGCGAAGCTTTCTTT
NA	TRBJ2-3	TRBV4-1	NA	CASSQDTAMGTDTQYF	TGCGCCAGCAGCCAAGATACAGCGATGGGCACAGATACGCAGTATTTT
NA	TRBJ2-7	TRBV29-1	NA	CSVGDISYEQYF	TGCAGCGTTGGGGACATATCCTACGAGCAGTACTTC
TRBD2	TRBJ2-1	TRBV12-5	NA	CASRVGGTFDEQFF	TGTGCTAGCAGGGTCGGGGGGACTTTTGATGAGCAGTTCTTC
TRBD2	TRBJ2-5	TRBV11-2	NA	CASRHFRLAGKKETQYF	TGTGCCAGCAGACATTTCCGACTAGCGGGGAAAAAAGAGACCCAGTACTTC
TRBD1	TRBJ1-5	TRBV19	NA	CASSTQTGTNQPQHF	TGTGCCAGTAGTACGCAGACAGGGACGAATCAGCCCCAGCATTTT
NA	TRBJ2-3	TRBV10-2	few	CASSELDTQYF	TGCGCCAGCAGTGAGTTAGATACGCAGTATTTT
TRBD1	TRBJ1-4	TRBV28	NA	CASSLLSGGGEKLFF	TGTGCCAGCAGTTTATTGTCAGGGGGGGGTGAAAAACTGTTTTTT
NA	TRBJ1-3	TRBV6-1	NA	CASSETSRAGNTIYF	TGTGCCAGCAGTGAAACTTCCAGGGCTGGAAACACCATATATTTT
NA	TRBJ2-7	TRBV6-1	NA	CASSEGRQGLREFYEQYF	TGTGCCAGCAGTGAAGGGCGGCAGGGGTTGCGGGAGTTCTACGAGCAGTACTTC
NA	TRBJ1-4	TRBV7-2	NA	CASSSQGTNEKLFF	TGTGCCAGCAGCTCACAGGGCACTAATGAAAAACTGTTTTTT
NA	TRBJ2-7	TRBV19	NA	CASSIRGASYEQYF	TGTGCCAGTAGTATTCGAGGGGCCTCCTACGAGCAGTACTTC
TRBD2	TRBJ2-3	TRBV19	NA	CASSPRLADTDTQYF	TGTGCCAGTAGTCCCCGACTAGCGGACACAGATACGCAGTATTTT
NA	TRBJ1-3	TRBV7-2	NA	CASSDSSGNTIYF	TGTGCCAGCAGTGACAGCTCTGGAAACACCATATATTTT
NA	TRBJ1-1	TRBV9	NA	CASSVMGGTEAFF	TGTGCCAGCAGTGTAATGGGGGGGACTGAAGCTTTCTTT
NA	TRBJ1-2	TRBV19	once	CASSNQGSGYGYTF	TGTGCCAGTAGTAACCAAGGATCGGGCTATGGCTACACCTTC
NA	TRBJ2-7	TRBV2	NA	CASSPRDGAYEQYF	TGTGCCAGCAGCCCCCGGGACGGAGCCTACGAGCAGTACTTC
NA	TRBJ2-1	TRBV28	NA	CASSPRDRSLRQFF	TGTGCCAGCAGTCCCCGGGACCGCAGCCTTAGGCAGTTCTTC
NA	TRBJ1-4	TRBV14	NA	CASSQGVGSSTNEKLFF	TGTGCCAGCAGCCAGGGGGTTGGCTCCTCAACTAATGAAAAACTGTTTTTT
NA	TRBJ2-5	TRBV29-1	NA	CSGVRGTQETQYF	TGCAGCGGAGTAAGGGGGACCCAAGAGACCCAGTACTTC
NA	TRBJ1-1	TRBV19	NA	CASSEGGGTEAFF	TGTGCCAGTAGTGAGGGGGGAGGCACTGAAGCTTTCTTT